These T cell receptor beta chains were read from a single sample in a study of T cell responses to AZD1222 COVID-19 vaccine. Produced via immunoSEQ multiplex PCR; TCRdb's table is partial and in-frame only. The sample yields 95,000 to 150,000 clones, roughly 92% seen once. The specimen was peripheral blood, collected on day 0 of AZD1222 vaccination. These receptors originate from an adult in good health. Both conserved end residues are part of each CDR3. The D gene is left open where the match is weak. A row's size may be missing; if present it is once, few, many or a size class.

>.|TRBV29-1|.|TRBJ1-4
TGCAGCGGGGGGGCAACTAATGAAAAACTGTTTTTT
CSGGATNEKLFF
>.|TRBV2|few|TRBJ1-6
TGTGCCAGCAGTGAGGCAAGCACCCGTAATTCACCCCTCCACTTT
CASSEASTRNSPLHF
>.|TRBV7-8|.|TRBJ2-3
TGTGCCAGCAGCTTAGCGGAGTCCACAGATACGCAGTATTTT
CASSLAESTDTQYF
>.|TRBV27|.|TRBJ2-2
TGTGCCAGCAGTCCCACTAATGCCGGGGAGCTGTTTTTT
CASSPTNAGELFF
>.|TRBV9|.|TRBJ1-1
TGTGCCAGCAGCCCCCAAAGCGGTGGGTTTACTGAAGCTTTCTTT
CASSPQSGGFTEAFF
>.|TRBV6-5|.|TRBJ1-3
TGTGCCAGCAGTTATGCCGCTGGAAACACCATATATTTT
CASSYAAGNTIYF
>TRBD2|TRBV6-2/TRBV6-3|.|TRBJ2-1
TGTGCCAGCAGTTACTCGATTCCTAGCGGGAGGGTATCCTACAATGAGCAGTTCTTC
CASSYSIPSGRVSYNEQFF
>.|TRBV7-6|.|TRBJ1-2
TGTGCCAGCAGCTTGTTGACAGGCTTAGGGGGTGGCTACACCTTC
CASSLLTGLGGGYTF
>.|TRBV12-3/TRBV12-4|.|TRBJ2-5
TGTGCCAGCAGTTTCTTGGGGCCACAGACCCAGTACTTC
CASSFLGPQTQYF
>.|TRBV5-1|.|TRBJ1-5
TGCGCCAGCAGCTTGGCGGGTGGAGATCAGCCCCAGCATTTT
CASSLAGGDQPQHF
>TRBD2|TRBV29-1|once|TRBJ2-3
TGCAGCGCCCAGAGGCTAGCGGGGGAGACAGATACGCAGTATTTT
CSAQRLAGETDTQYF
>.|TRBV12-3/TRBV12-4|.|TRBJ2-1
TGTGCCAGCAGTTCGGACAGCCTCGGTGAGCAGTTCTTC
CASSSDSLGEQFF
>TRBD1|TRBV28|few|TRBJ1-1
TGTGCCAGCAGTTTCGGCCCTAACAGGGGAGCTGAAGCTTTCTTT
CASSFGPNRGAEAFF
>TRBD1|TRBV12-3/TRBV12-4|.|TRBJ1-4
TGTGCCAGCAGGGGGACAGGGTTTGAAAAACTGTTTTTT
CASRGTGFEKLFF
>TRBD1|TRBV24-1|.|TRBJ1-2
TGTGCCACCAGTGACCCCGGACAGGGCGGGTATGGCTACACCTTC
CATSDPGQGGYGYTF
>TRBD1|TRBV24-1|.|TRBJ2-2
TGTGCCACCAGTGACCTTGGACAGGGAAAGACCGGGGAGCTGTTTTTT
CATSDLGQGKTGELFF
>.|TRBV7-6|.|TRBJ1-2
TGTGCCAGCAGCTTAGATCCCGGGGCTAACTATGGCTACACCTTC
CASSLDPGANYGYTF
>.|TRBV14|once|TRBJ2-1
TGTGCCAGCAGCCCGTTGCGGAGGAGTTACAATGAGCAGTTCTTC
CASSPLRRSYNEQFF
>.|TRBV27|.|TRBJ1-1
TGTGCCAGCAGTTCCCGGGTACAGGCGAACACTGAAGCTTTCTTT
CASSSRVQANTEAFF
>TRBD2|TRBV30|.|TRBJ2-3
TGTGCCTGGACCAGGACTAGCGGGACAGATACGCAGTATTTT
CAWTRTSGTDTQYF
>.|TRBV14|.|TRBJ2-2
TGTGCCAGCAGCCGCACCGGACATACGAACACCGGGGAGCTGTTTTTT
CASSRTGHTNTGELFF
>.|TRBV7-9|once|TRBJ2-1
TGTGCCAGCAGCCCATCCACGGACAGCTACAATGAGCAGTTCTTC
CASSPSTDSYNEQFF
>TRBD1|TRBV6-1|.|TRBJ2-5
TGTGCCAGCAGTGAATTGGCAGGGGGCGAAGAGACCCAGTACTTC
CASSELAGGEETQYF
>.|TRBV6-5|.|TRBJ1-2
TGTGCCAGCAGCCACAGGGATGGCTACACCTTC
CASSHRDGYTF
>.|TRBV2|.|TRBJ2-7
TGTGCCAGCAGTGGTTACATTACTAGCTACGAGCAGTACTTC
CASSGYITSYEQYF
>.|TRBV3-1/TRBV3-2|.|TRBJ1-5
TGTGCCAGCAGCCAATCCCCGGGCCGCAATCAGCCCCAGCATTTT
CASSQSPGRNQPQHF
>TRBD1|TRBV2|.|TRBJ1-1
TGTGCCAGCAGTGAAGGGGGCAGGGGGAGGACTGAAGCTTTCTTT
CASSEGGRGRTEAFF
>TRBD2|TRBV19|.|TRBJ2-1
TGTGCCAGTAGTCAAAGGGGACTAGCGGGGGATCCGGGTGAGCAGTTCTTC
CASSQRGLAGDPGEQFF
>TRBD1|TRBV7-9|once|TRBJ2-5
TGTGCCAGCAGCTGGGGACAGGGGAAGCAGGAGACCCAGTACTTC
CASSWGQGKQETQYF
>.|TRBV7-3|.|TRBJ2-3
TGTGCCAGCAGCCTCGTGGGGTCCTGGGGAGATACGCAGTATTTT
CASSLVGSWGDTQYF
>.|TRBV2|.|TRBJ2-2
TGTGCCAGTAGTGTCCGGGGGAACACCGGGGAGCTGTTTTTT
CASSVRGNTGELFF
>.|TRBV4-3|once|TRBJ2-5
TGCGCCAGCAGCCAGACCACCGGGACGCCGCAAGAGACCCAGTACTTC
CASSQTTGTPQETQYF
>.|TRBV29-1|few|TRBJ1-2
TGCAGCGTGGGGTTCGAAGGCTACACCTTC
CSVGFEGYTF
>.|TRBV6-5|.|TRBJ1-1
TGTGCCAGCAGTTACGGATCGGGGGCGCGCACTGAAGCTTTCTTT
CASSYGSGARTEAFF
>.|TRBV30|.|TRBJ2-1
TGTGCCTGGAGTGGTACAGTGGGGTTCTCCTACAATGAGCAGTTCTTC
CAWSGTVGFSYNEQFF
>.|TRBV11-2|.|TRBJ2-2
TGTGCCAGCAGCTTAGAAGCAGGGTGGGTGCCGGGGAGGCTGTTTTTT
CASSLEAGWVPGRLFF
>TRBD1|TRBV5-1|.|TRBJ1-1
TGCGCCAGCAGCTTGGAAGGAGGCAGGGGGGACACTGAAGCTTTCTTT
CASSLEGGRGDTEAFF
>TRBD1|TRBV7-9|.|TRBJ1-1
TGTGCCAGCAGCGGCAGACAGGGGGGGAACACTGAAGCTTTCTTT
CASSGRQGGNTEAFF
>TRBD1|TRBV6-5|once|TRBJ1-2
TGTGCCAGCAGGGGGACAGGGCCAGTCTTGGGCTACACCTTC
CASRGTGPVLGYTF
>.|TRBV24-1|.|TRBJ2-5
TGTGCCACCAGCCGGGGCGCGACCCAGTACTTC
CATSRGATQYF
>.|TRBV13|.|TRBJ1-2
TGTGCCAGCAGCCGGAGACAGGCCCGGTATGGCTACACCTTC
CASSRRQARYGYTF
>.|TRBV3-1/TRBV3-2|.|TRBJ2-5
TGTGCCAGCAGCCAAGAAGGGCAAGAGACCCAGTACTTC
CASSQEGQETQYF
>.|TRBV18|.|TRBJ1-2
TGTGCCAGCTCTCTTAGGACAGCTAACTATGGCTACACCTTC
CASSLRTANYGYTF
>TRBD1|TRBV6-5|.|TRBJ1-6
TGTGCCAGCAGTTACTCGAGCTGGCAGGGGGGGTCCCTCCACTTT
CASSYSSWQGGSLHF
>.|TRBV28|.|TRBJ1-4
TGTGCCAGCAGTTTAATGGTGGGGGGCGGGGTGGACCCGGCAACTAATGAAAAACTGTTTTTT
CASSLMVGGGVDPATNEKLFF
>.|TRBV29-1|.|TRBJ1-1
TGCAGCGTTGAAGTAAGTGAAAGGACTGAAGCTTTCTTT
CSVEVSERTEAFF